These T cell receptor beta chains were read from a single sample in a study of TIL therapy for anti-PD-1-resistant metastatic lung cancer. Clones were sequenced by immunoSEQ multiplex PCR, and TCRdb holds only the in-frame ones, with some missing. The sample contains fewer than 65,000 clones, approximately 78% of which appear only once. The material sequenced was blood, taken at baseline. The receptor set was obtained from a person aged 25 to 80 with non-small cell lung cancer. CDR3s include the opening cysteine and the closing phenylalanine or tryptophan. Fields, in order: CDR3 length, V gene, CDR3 protein.

15,TRBV7-9,CASSWKREMADTQYF
16,TRBV28,CASSAPVAGEGDTQYF
16,TRBV6-5,CASSYMGTSGPYEQYF
16,TRBV7-2,CASSSTGTVGSREQYF
16,TRBV5-4,CASSFTGIGSNQPQHF
16,TRBV3-1/TRBV3-2,CASSPSPGVRNQPQHF
16,TRBV19,CASSWEGIATNEKLFF
15,TRBV28,CASSLDQSTNNEQFF
15,TRBV18,CASSLMLAETGELFF
15,TRBV30,CAWSGRDPINSPLHF
13,TRBV10-3,CAIAGRSSYEQYF
13,TRBV15,CATSMFSGNTIYF
11,TRBV3-1/TRBV3-2,CASYKPDEQFF
18,TRBV3-1/TRBV3-2,CASSQPYPTSGGEETQYF
14,TRBV6-6,CASAGGGGGEKLFF
15,TRBV7-2,CASSLAGGWNYEQYF
14,TRBV4-1,CASSLGTNTQPQHF
16,TRBV4-1,CASSQDPSRGPDTQYF
13,TRBV29-1,CSAGTALNTEAFF
17,TRBV27,CASSTRPPGISTDTQYF
15,TRBV11-1,CASSRATAIGETQYF
14,TRBV11-2,CASSFDPPSYEQYF
15,TRBV19,CASSTSGASTDTQYF
15,TRBV7-2,CASSPDSQGGNTIYF
12,TRBV27,CASKGSLGGYTF
17,TRBV3-1/TRBV3-2,CASSQEALAGDGLGRFF
13,TRBV2,CASRNRGHQPQHF
15,TRBV9,CASSPREGGTGELFF
14,TRBV4-3,CASSQGKGPYGYTF
15,TRBV7-9,CASSLEDPRGYGYTF
15,TRBV27,CASKPTFLNTGELFF
19,TRBV7-3,CASSLRGGRMGFMNTEAFF
15,TRBV28,CASRLNYFPRTSAFF
19,TRBV5-4,CASSLGLVAGGPSTGELFF
18,TRBV5-1,CASSLGVSRQSSGNTIYF
14,TRBV18,CASSPNRGNQPQHF
18,TRBV6-2/TRBV6-3,CASSSGQGLILIAGELFF
11,TRBV5-4,CASSLGGVAFF
15,TRBV6-2/TRBV6-3,CASSYSPGHGAEAFF
15,TRBV27,CASSSRLAGEYEQYF
13,TRBV4-2,CASSQTGPYGYTF
14,TRBV2,CASRASLSPLTQHF
13,TRBV6-5,CASSYGLNYGYTF
16,TRBV5-1,CASSHSGGALDYGYTF
15,TRBV15,CATSRAGRSSGEQYF
14,TRBV2,CASSAGTLRDEQYF
14,TRBV28,CASGGPGPPLEQYF
13,TRBV7-2,CASSLEARNAQYF
14,TRBV29-1,CSVEVQGSNQPQHF
14,TRBV30,CAWSGLSWNSPLHF
18,TRBV28,CASSSVNRGRGGLNEQFF
16,TRBV4-2,CASSQFVGSSGNTIYF
18,TRBV9,CASSAPRQGRPDTGELFF
16,TRBV4-2,CASSQDGAPSTDTQYF